This T cell receptor (beta chain) was sequenced for a study of shared clonotypes between healthy human individuals. Overall study context: A donor's plate count was three for CD4 naive and three for CD4 memory; CD8 naive had two and CD8 memory one. Study observations and caveats: Donor scarcity curtailed the genetic and exposure-history diversity represented herein. Researchers found naive subsets generally carried larger estimated richness than memory subsets.

The CDR3 runs to 18 residues. Losses at the gene ends were 3 bases for V and 4 bases for J; bases not matched to a gene: 14. Germline CDR1 is MDHEN and CDR2 is SYDVKM. In the original workflow: Junction-only sequences without quality scores were provided by ImmunoSEQ, so filtering was different. Sequencing was performed with immunoSEQ multiplex PCR; in TCRdb, only in-frame clones are kept and a portion is missing. V and J calls and clone size come straight from that table; D and trimming were deduced from the DNA. Among about 1,500,000 clones listed, about 96% were seen once. Remarks on this clone: What it binds is not known.

Specimen: naive CD4+ T cells sorted from blood. Subset specified: CD45RA+ positively selected. This TCR derives from a man aged 25-40 years in good health. The chain employs TRBV28 and TRBJ2-7; 11 bases match TRBD2. The CDR3 region has the DNA TGTGCCAGCAGTTTCGGGATAGGGGCTACTAGCGGGAGTTACGAGCAGTACTTC. It codes for CASSFGIGATSGSYEQYF.